This is a list of T cell receptor beta chains from one sample in a study of identical twins. TCRdb re-called the 5' RACE reads with MiXCR, one entry per CDR3 protein. The sample includes more than 1.5 million distinct CDR3 sequences, less than 40% of them seen just once. The sample consisted of cord blood. These receptor sequences come from a newborn girl in good health. CDR3s include the opening cysteine and the closing phenylalanine or tryptophan. A D gene is named only where the DNA matches it firmly. Expanded clones are given a class, and other clones once, few, many or no size at all.

18 TRBJ2-7 . TRBV9 TRBD2 TGTGCCAGCAGCCCAGGAAACCCCAGACTAGCGGGAGAGAACGAGCGGTACTTC CASSPGNPRLAGENERYF
10 TRBJ2-1 many TRBV29-1 . TGCAGCGTTAAACACAATGAGCAGTTCTTC CSVKHNEQFF
16 TRBJ2-1 . TRBV28 . TGTGCCAGCAGTTTAGCACAGCGGAGTTCCTACAATGAGCAGTTCTTC CASSLAQRSSYNEQFF
15 TRBJ1-6 few TRBV10-3 TRBD1 TGTGCCATCAGTGAGCGACAGGGCGTCTTTTCACCCCTCCACTTT CAISERQGVFSPLHF
15 TRBJ1-1 . TRBV6-1 . TGTGCCAGCAGTCGGGGGGGCAGGAGGAACACTGAAGCTTTCTTT CASSRGGRRNTEAFF
16 TRBJ2-3 many TRBV5-1 TRBD1 TGCGCCAGCAGCTTGTCCCCGGGACAGGGGGCAGATACGCAGTATTTT CASSLSPGQGADTQYF
16 TRBJ2-2 few TRBV4-1 . TGCGCCAGCAGCCAAGTTAGTCTAGCAACGGGCGGGGAGCTGTTTTTT CASSQVSLATGGELFF
16 TRBJ2-7 few TRBV6-5 TRBD2 TGTGCCAGCAGTTACTCACTCCTAGCGGGAGGCTACGAGCAGTACTTC CASSYSLLAGGYEQYF
19 TRBJ2-2 . TRBV9 TRBD2 TGTGCCAGCAGCCGGGGACTAGCGGGAGGCCCAACTACTACCGGGGAGCTGTTTTTT CASSRGLAGGPTTTGELFF
17 TRBJ1-5 . TRBV5-1 . TGCGCCAGCAGCTTGGGACCCATAGGGGCCGCAGATCAGCCCCAGCATTTT CASSLGPIGAADQPQHF
15 TRBJ2-7 few TRBV12-5 TRBD1 TGTGCTAGTGGTTCACCGGGACAGGGTGCTAACGAGCAGTACTTC CASGSPGQGANEQYF
12 TRBJ1-3 . TRBV20-1 . TGCAGTGCTAGAGATAGGGGAAACACCATATATTTT CSARDRGNTIYF
14 TRBJ1-1 . TRBV28 TRBD1 TGTGCCAGCAGTTTAATAACACAGGGGGCGGAAGCTTTCTTT CASSLITQGAEAFF
14 TRBJ2-5 few TRBV28 TRBD2 TGTGCCAGCAGTCCCCCGGGGGGGCGAGAGACCCAGTACTTC CASSPPGGRETQYF
17 TRBJ1-1 . TRBV7-9 . TGTGCCAGCAGCTTAAGTTGGCACAGGGAATCGGACACTGAAGCTTTCTTT CASSLSWHRESDTEAFF
14 TRBJ2-3 few TRBV7-2 . TGTGCCAGCGGCAGGGGGGACTACACAGATACGCAGTATTTT CASGRGDYTDTQYF